The 7 T cell receptor beta chains given below trace back to one sample, sequenced in a study of blood T cells in healthy people across ages. The second PCR ran roughly 6 to 11 cycles with a sample-barcoded 5' primer and J-beta primers. TCRdb reprocessed the 5' RACE reads via MiXCR and lists one record per CDR3 protein. Here the sample spans approximately 1.5 million distinct CDR3 sequences, under 55% being singletons. The sample was blood. All receptors derive from a woman in her late teens or twenties in good health.

The chain links TRBV7-8 to TRBJ1-1, with 10 positions matching TRBD1. Losses at the gene ends were 5 bases for V and 5 bases for J; bases not matched to a gene: 11. The germline V gene encodes CDR1 SGHVS and CDR2 FQNEAQ. This CDR3 has 16 residues. The chain's CDR3 is CASSPFGDRGRTEAFF. Here the CDR3 DNA reads TGTGCCAGCAGCCCCTTCGGGGACAGGGGCAGGACTGAAGCTTTCTTT.

The chain joins TRBV29-1 to TRBJ2-1; TRBD2 is a possible D gene (5 bases). The J call is doubtful: the DNA matches TRBJ2-7 better. Germline CDR1 reads SQVTM; CDR2 reads ANQGSEA. This CDR3 has 14 amino acids. DNA of the CDR3: TGCAGCGTCGTTTTGGAGGAGGTCCATAATGAGCAGTACTTC. The encoded protein is CSVVLEEVHNEQYF.

J is TRBJ1-2 and V is TRBV20-1; maybe TRBD1 (5 bases). Trimming pared 3 bases from V and 4 bases from J, leaving 12 bases between. Germline assignment: CDR1 DFQATT and CDR2 SNEGSKA (reference sequence). The CDR3 totals 13 residues. Written as DNA, the CDR3 is TGCAGTGCTAGCCCCGGGGCAATCTATGGCTACACCTTC. Translation gives CSASPGAIYGYTF.

This clonotype was observed a few times. The V gene is TRBV24-1, the J gene TRBJ2-1, with D perhaps matching TRBD1 (5 bases). Trimming cost V 2 bases and J 10 bases, with 8 bases left between them. Germline CDR1 is KGHDR and CDR2 is SFDVKD. CDR3 length: 12 residues. CDR3 in DNA: TGTGCCACCAGTGATTCTCACAGGGAGCAGTTCTTC. It codes for CATSDSHREQFF.

There are a few counts of this clonotype. This chain joins TRBV7-2 and TRBJ1-2; TRBD1 agrees at 7 bases. The CDR3 loop spans 16 amino acids. J gave up 1 base and V 5 bases, and 10 bases lay outside the gene matches. Germline CDR1 is SGHTA and CDR2 is FQGNSA. CDR3 sequence: CASSAQQGTHNYGYTF. CDR3 nucleotide sequence: TGTGCCAGCAGCGCACAACAGGGGACCCATAACTATGGCTACACCTTC.

As concerns this clonotype: The junction does not match germline at one end; this may be a read error. The chain employs TRBV11-2 and TRBJ2-3; 9 bases are a match to TRBD2. CDR1 and CDR2 from the germline V gene are SGHAT and FQNNGV. The CDR3 sequence is 14 residues long. CDR3 protein: CACSLSGGTDTQYF. CDR3 DNA sequence: TGTGCCTGCAGCTTGAGCGGGGGGACAGATACGCAGTATTTT.

This clonotype was counted between two and nine times. The CDR3 reads CASSFYSGSTDTQYF. The CDR3 DNA reads as TGTGCCAGCAGTTTTTATAGCGGTAGCACAGATACGCAGTATTTT. The chain carries TRBV27 and TRBJ2-3; D is possibly TRBD2 (6 bases). The CDR3 sequence is 15 residues long. The V gene's germline CDR1 is MNHEY and CDR2 SMNVEV (reference sequence). Trimming shortened V by 3 bases and J by 0 bases, and 10 bases separated the two germline ends.